This entry concerns a single T cell receptor (beta chain). Its matching antigen is unknown. Germline V lookup: CDR1 KGHSH, CDR2 LQKENI. The CDR3 is 12 residues long. Trimming removed 3 bases at V and 4 bases at J, with 7 bases between. Treatment of the sample: approximately nine-day PBMC culture with coronavirus spike peptide pools or control peptides (ViraFEST assay). CD4+ T cells were isolated by negative selection after about ten days of culture. This specimen comes from a study of vaccination and CD4 T cells after COVID-19. Overall study context: Convalescent donors: six male, four female; seven Caucasian, two Asian, one multiracial, two Hispanic. General study points: Convalescent patient numbers were relatively low, with no early post-infection timepoints.

The Oncomine TCR Beta short-read assay was applied to DNA of cultured CD4+ T cells. TCRdb recomputed calls from the PCR reads with MiXCR, one row per CDR3 protein. The sample includes 9,500 to 15,000 distinct CDR3 sequences, about 50% of them seen just once. This chain links TRBV18 with TRBJ2-7; D gene uncertain. Material for sequencing was CD4+ T cells from blood, cultured in vitro. This sequence originates from a human donor who had recovered from COVID-19. The CDR3 reads CASSPNRYEQYF. In DNA form, the CDR3 reads TGTGCCAGCTCACCTAACCGGTACGAGCAGTACTTC.